One sample yielded the 14 T cell receptor beta chains listed below, sequenced in a study of blood T cell repertoires in COVID-19. This table comes from immunoSEQ multiplex PCR, and its TCRdb copy is limited to in-frame clones, with some not included. The table records 80,000 to 95,000 clones, about four fifths of them present only once. Sequenced: peripheral blood. All receptors come from an elderly man with COVID-19, enrolled during active disease.

The V gene is TRBV7-8, the J gene TRBJ2-7; TRBD2 aligns across 8 bases. The CDR3 spans 16 residues. Germline V lookup: CDR1 SGHVS, CDR2 FQNEAQ. The trim removed 3 bases at V and 0 bases at J, leaving 7 bases unmatched. As DNA, the CDR3 is TGTGCCAGCAGCTTCTCCGGGAGGGCCAGCTCCTACGAGCAGTACTTC. Amino acids: CASSFSGRASSYEQYF.

The genes are TRBV2 and TRBJ2-5; D not certain. V lost 6 bases, J lost 5 bases, and 13 bases lay in between. CDR3 length equals 13 residues. CDR1 and CDR2 (germline): SNHLY, FYNNEI. Here the CDR3 DNA reads TGTGCCAGCAGAAAGCCGCTACAGGAGACCCAGTACTTC. Translated, it gives CASRKPLQETQYF.

The rearrangement uses TRBV15 and TRBJ1-3; 8 bases map to TRBD1. The CDR3 runs to 15 residues. The ends lost 8 bases at V and 3 bases at J; junction bases unmatched: 9. The germline gives CDR1 LNHNV, CDR2 YYDKDF (reference sequence). CDR3 coding DNA: TGTGCCACCGGATCTAGGACAGGGATTGGAAACACCATATATTTT. Translation gives CATGSRTGIGNTIYF.

The chain is built from TRBV25-1 and TRBJ1-1; 9 bases fit TRBD1. Germline V gene data show CDR1 as MGHDK and CDR2 as SYGVNS. V shed 6 bases, J shed 4 bases, and the junction held 6 bases outside the gene matches. The length of the CDR3 is 14 residues. CDR3 DNA: TGTGCCAGCAGCGCCGGGACAGGGATCACTGAAGCTTTCTTT. Translated: CASSAGTGITEAFF.

The DNA of the CDR3 is TGTGCCAGCAGTTTATGGGCAGGCTTTAATGAAAAACTGTTTTTT. This sequence encodes CASSLWAGFNEKLFF. The chain has TRBV28 and TRBJ1-4; D not certain. Trimming removed 0 bases from V and 4 bases from J, with 9 bases in between. Germline V gene data show CDR1 as MDHEN and CDR2 as SYDVKM. This CDR3 is 15 amino acids long.

In its sample, this clone was seen once. The chain uses TRBV10-1 and TRBJ2-3; 12 positions agree with TRBD2. Germline V gene data show CDR1 as WNHNN and CDR2 as SYGVQD (reference sequence). This CDR3 is built from 15 residues. The V and J ends lost 4 bases and 1 base, in that order; junction bases with no gene match: 0. The CDR3 DNA reads TGCGCCAGCAGTGGACTAGCGGGAGGCACAGATACGCAGTATTTT. This encodes CASSGLAGGTDTQYF.

The J gene is TRBJ2-5, the V gene TRBV7-2; weak D call: TRBD2 (5 bases). CDR1 is SGHTA and CDR2 is FQGNSA in the germline V gene. Trimming removed 2 bases from V and 5 bases from J, with 15 bases in between. The CDR3 contains 15 residues. CDR3 sequence (DNA): TGTGCCAGCAGCTTACGCCTAGCCCGGCAGGAGACCCAGTACTTC. Encoded protein: CASSLRLARQETQYF.

This chain joins TRBV3-1 (or the pseudogene TRBV3-2) and TRBJ2-5, with 9 bases that match TRBD2. Germline V gives CDR1 LGHDT, CDR2 YNNKEL (reference sequence). The CDR3 spans 15 residues. V dropped 4 bases and J dropped 5; count of bases not matched to a gene: 8. This chain's CDR3 is CASSLRAGGPETQYF. The CDR3 nucleotides are TGTGCCAGCAGCCTCAGGGCGGGGGGGCCGGAGACCCAGTACTTC.

This clone showed up just once. The chain couples TRBV4-2 to TRBJ1-2, with 7 bases matching TRBD1. This CDR3 comprises 15 residues. CDR1 LGHNA and CDR2 YNFKEQ come from the germline V gene. After removal of 0 bases from V and 5 bases from J, the junction contained 6 bases not matched to a gene. In DNA form, the CDR3 reads TGTGCCAGCAGCCAAGATAGGGGGACAGCATATGGCTACACCTTC. Translated: CASSQDRGTAYGYTF.

The chain links TRBV30 to TRBJ2-3; TRBD2 matches at 10 bases. Per the germline V gene, CDR1 is GTSNPN and CDR2 is SVGIG (reference sequence). Trimming cost V 1 base and J 7 bases; bases outside gene matches: 8. The CDR3 has 15 residues. The CDR3 here is CAWSEASGRRYTQYF. As DNA, the CDR3 is TGTGCCTGGAGTGAGGCTAGCGGGAGAAGGTATACGCAGTATTTT.

V usage is TRBV29-1 and J usage is TRBJ1-2, with TRBD1 as a possible D gene (6 bases). Germline CDR1 SQVTM, CDR2 ANQGSEA. The CDR3 loop spans 12 amino acids. The ends were cut back, 6 bases at V and 2 bases at J, with 10 bases in the middle. This chain's CDR3 is CSVEQGNYGYTF. Here the CDR3 DNA reads TGCAGCGTCGAACAGGGCAACTATGGCTACACCTTC.

The chain is built from TRBV6-1 and TRBJ1-2; TRBD1 matches at 11 bases. Germline V CDR1 and CDR2: MNHNS, SASEGT. Trimming removed 4 bases from V and 4 bases from J; junction bases left unmatched: 11. The CDR3 spans 17 residues. The CDR3 bases are TGTGCCAGCAGTGCCCGGGACAGGGGGGTAAGGAGCTATGGCTACACCTTC. Its translation: CASSARDRGVRSYGYTF.

This CDR3 is CASSRDRGAYEQYF. As DNA, the CDR3 is TGTGCCAGCAGTAGGGACAGGGGGGCCTACGAGCAGTACTTC. The rearrangement joins TRBV6-2 or TRBV6-3 to TRBJ2-7; 11 bases line up with TRBD1. CDR3 length: 14 amino acids. CDR1 MNHEY and CDR2 SVGEGT come from the germline V gene. V lost 5 bases to trimming and J lost 2 bases; unmatched junction nucleotides: 2.

This chain uses TRBV5-1 with TRBJ2-5, with D possibly matching TRBD1 (5 bases). The CDR3 contains 15 residues. V was shortened by 1 base and J by 5 bases, with 15 bases between the two germline ends. Germline CDR1 is SGHRS and CDR2 is YFSETQ. The CDR3 DNA reads TGCGCCAGCAGCTTGTCCTCAGGGTTGGGGGAGACCCAGTACTTC. This sequence encodes CASSLSSGLGETQYF.